This T cell receptor beta chain was retrieved from a study of cytomegalovirus exposure and HLA in healthy donors. Overall study context: Sequencing of about 179 million T cells in an earlier analysis found 100 million or so unique TCR beta sequences. Study outcomes and limitations: The Asian-associated ancestry cluster reportedly had fewer N-insertions than the approximately 670-donor mean in a later analysis.

In regard to this clone: As yet, its antigen is unknown.

The PCR made use of 60 Vbeta and 13 Jbeta primers. This table comes from immunoSEQ multiplex PCR, and its TCRdb copy is limited to in-frame clones, with some not included. The table lists fewer than 250,000 clones, roughly four fifths of them singletons. This CDR3 is built from 15 residues. With 0 bases removed from V and 2 bases from J, the gap between germline ends came to 8 bases. Germline V gives CDR1 MNHEY, CDR2 SMNVEV (reference sequence). The sequenced sample was PBMCs. This receptor was identified in a woman under 40 in good health and CMV-seropositive. This chain joins TRBV27 and TRBJ2-4; no definite D call. The DNA for the CDR3 is TGTGCCAGCAGTTTATCTTGGGCGACCAAAAACATTCAGTACTTC. Its translation is CASSLSWATKNIQYF.